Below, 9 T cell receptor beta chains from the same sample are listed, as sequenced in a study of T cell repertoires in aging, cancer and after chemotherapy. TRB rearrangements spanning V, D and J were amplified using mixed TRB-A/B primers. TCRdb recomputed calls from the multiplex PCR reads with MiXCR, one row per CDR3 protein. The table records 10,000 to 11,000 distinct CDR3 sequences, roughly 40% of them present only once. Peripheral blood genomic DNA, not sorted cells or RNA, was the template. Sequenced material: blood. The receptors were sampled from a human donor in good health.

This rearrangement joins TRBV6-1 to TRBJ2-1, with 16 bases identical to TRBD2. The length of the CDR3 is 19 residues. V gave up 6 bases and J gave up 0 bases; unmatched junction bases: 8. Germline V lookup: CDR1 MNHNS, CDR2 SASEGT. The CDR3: CASRSGLAGGPRSYNEQFF. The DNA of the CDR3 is TGTGCCAGCAGGTCGGGACTAGCGGGGGGGCCTCGCTCCTACAATGAGCAGTTCTTC.

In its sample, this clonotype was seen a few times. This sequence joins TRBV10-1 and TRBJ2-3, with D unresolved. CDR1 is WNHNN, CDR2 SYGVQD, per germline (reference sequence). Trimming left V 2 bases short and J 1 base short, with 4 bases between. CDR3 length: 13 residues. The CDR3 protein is CASSEAGTDTQYF. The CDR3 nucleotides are TGCGCCAGCAGTGAGGCGGGCACAGATACGCAGTATTTT.

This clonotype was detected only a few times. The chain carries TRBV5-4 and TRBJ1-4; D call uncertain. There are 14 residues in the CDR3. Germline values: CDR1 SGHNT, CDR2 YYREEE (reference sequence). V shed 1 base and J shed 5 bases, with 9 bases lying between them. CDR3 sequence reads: CASSLPGSNEKLFF. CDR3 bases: TGTGCCAGCAGCTTGCCAGGCTCGAATGAAAAACTGTTTTTT. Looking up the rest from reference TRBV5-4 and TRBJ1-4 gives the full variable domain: ETGVTQSPTHLIKTRGQQVTLRCSSQSGHNTVSWYQQALGQGPQFIFQYYREEENGRGNFPPRFSGLQFPNYSSELNVNALELDDSALYLCASSLPGSNEKLFFGSGTQLSVL.

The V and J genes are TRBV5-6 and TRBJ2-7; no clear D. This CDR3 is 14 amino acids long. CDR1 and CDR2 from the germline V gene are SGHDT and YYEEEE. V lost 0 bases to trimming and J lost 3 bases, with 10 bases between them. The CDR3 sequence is CASSLGQLNYEQYF. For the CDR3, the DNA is TGTGCCAGCAGCTTGGGCCAGTTAAACTACGAGCAGTACTTC.

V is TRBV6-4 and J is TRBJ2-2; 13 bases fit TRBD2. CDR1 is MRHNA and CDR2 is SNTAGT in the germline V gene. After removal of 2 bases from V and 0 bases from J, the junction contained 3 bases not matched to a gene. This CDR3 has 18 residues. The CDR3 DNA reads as TGTGCCAGCAGTGACCCAGGACTAGCGGGGGCGAACACCGGGGAGCTGTTTTTT. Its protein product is CASSDPGLAGANTGELFF.

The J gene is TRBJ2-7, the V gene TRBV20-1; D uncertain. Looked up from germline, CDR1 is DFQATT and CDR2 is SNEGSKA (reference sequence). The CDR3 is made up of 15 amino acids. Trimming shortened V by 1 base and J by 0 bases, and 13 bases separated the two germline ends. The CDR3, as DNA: TGCAGTGCTAGAGGTCAGACCAGGAGCTCCTACGAGCAGTACTTC. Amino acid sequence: CSARGQTRSSYEQYF.

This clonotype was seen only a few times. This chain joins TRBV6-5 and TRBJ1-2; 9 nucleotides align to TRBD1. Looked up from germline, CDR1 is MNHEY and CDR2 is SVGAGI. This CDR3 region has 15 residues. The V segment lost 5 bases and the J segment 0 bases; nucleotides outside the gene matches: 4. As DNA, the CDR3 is TGTGCCAGCAGTGAACAGGGGGCGGCTAACTATGGCTACACCTTC. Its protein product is CASSEQGAANYGYTF.

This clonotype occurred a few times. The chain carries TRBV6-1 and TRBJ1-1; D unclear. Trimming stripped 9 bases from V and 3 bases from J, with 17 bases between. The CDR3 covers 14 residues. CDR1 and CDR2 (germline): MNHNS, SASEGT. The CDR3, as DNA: TGTGCCAGTACCCCGCGCCCCAGAGACACTGAAGCTTTCTTT. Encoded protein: CASTPRPRDTEAFF.

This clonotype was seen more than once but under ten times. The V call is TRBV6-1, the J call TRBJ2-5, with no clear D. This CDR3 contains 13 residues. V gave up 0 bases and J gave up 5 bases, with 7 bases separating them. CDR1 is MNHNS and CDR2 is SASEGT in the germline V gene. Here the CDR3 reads CASSEALRETQYF. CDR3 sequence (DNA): TGTGCCAGCAGTGAAGCGCTACGGGAGACCCAGTACTTC.